The present T cell receptor beta chain was sequenced within a study of T cell changes during pregnancy in multiple sclerosis. In germline, CDR1 is SEHNR, CDR2 FQNEAQ (reference sequence). This CDR3 contains 16 residues. Trimming stripped 5 bases from V and 0 bases from J, with 13 bases between. The data were produced by immunoSEQ multiplex PCR, yet TCRdb's version contains in-frame clones alone and is incomplete. The sample carries around 88,000 clones, roughly 94% recorded once. This sequence was found in a female donor in good health, enrolled as a control in a pregnancy study. The V call is TRBV7-9, the J call TRBJ2-2; the D gene is possibly TRBD1 (6 bases). Material: peripheral blood, obtained after pregnancy. CDR3 coding DNA: TGTGCCAGCAGCCCCCTTAAGGGGGCGAACACCGGGGAGCTGTTTTTT. Residues: CASSPLKGANTGELFF.